This T cell receptor beta chain was observed in a study of beta chain features in type 1 diabetes. Findings of the study overall: Type 1 diabetes patients had TCRB CDR3s that were shorter (moderately but significantly so) in all four CD4+ subsets.

The authors reverse transcribed all of the isolated RNA, so sequencing captured expressed TCRB transcripts. Data came from immunoSEQ multiplex PCR; TCRdb stores just in-frame clones and leaves some out. The table has some 120,000 clones, roughly 17% seen once. This clone has a handful of counts. Its antigen remains unknown. Germline V gives CDR1 SGHDT, CDR2 YYEEEE. Trimming at V came to 4 bases and at J to 4 bases, leaving 7 bases not matched to a gene. CDR3 length: 16 residues. The rearrangement joins TRBV5-6 to TRBJ2-1; 11 positions match TRBD2. This clonotype was sampled from a man younger than 30 with type 1 diabetes. Specimen: central memory CD4+ T cells from blood. This CDR3 is CASSRTGTSGYNEQFF. CDR3 bases: TGTGCCAGCAGCCGCACCGGGACTAGCGGATACAATGAGCAGTTCTTC.